Below, 15 T cell receptor beta chains from the same sample are listed, as sequenced in a study of blood T cell repertoires in COVID-19. The repertoire was sequenced with immunoSEQ multiplex PCR; TCRdb's copy has only in-frame clones and lacks some. The sample consists of approximately 20,000 clones, over 90% of them appearing once. Specimen: peripheral blood. These receptors all come from a woman aged 50 to 65 with active COVID-19.

The chain combines TRBV5-1 with TRBJ2-7; D is perhaps TRBD1 (6 bases). Germline values: CDR1 SGHRS, CDR2 YFSETQ. With 4 bases removed from V and 0 bases from J, the gap between germline ends came to 14 bases. The CDR3 runs 15 residues. In DNA, the CDR3 is TGCGCCAGCAGCGGACCCACAGGGTTCTCCTACGAGCAGTACTTC. Protein sequence: CASSGPTGFSYEQYF. Together with reference TRBV5-1 and TRBJ2-7, the CDR3 gives the full variable domain: KAGVTQTPRYLIKTRGQQVTLSCSPISGHRSVSWYQQTPGQGLQFLFEYFSETQRNKGNFPGRFSGRQFSNSRSEMNVSTLELGDSALYLCASSGPTGFSYEQYFGPGTRLTVT.

V gene TRBV24-1 combines with J gene TRBJ2-5; D not resolved. Germline assignment: CDR1 KGHDR and CDR2 SFDVKD. V lost 9 bases to trimming and J lost 2 bases, with 12 bases between them. The CDR3 contains 13 residues. The CDR3 bases are TGTGCCACCTCCCGAGGCGAACAAGAGACCCAGTACTTC. Translating gives CATSRGEQETQYF.

This rearrangement joins TRBV28 to TRBJ1-2; no reliable D call. This CDR3 spans 11 amino acids. Trimming took 7 bases from V and 4 from J, leaving 7 bases between them. Germline CDR1 is MDHEN and CDR2 is SYDVKM. The chain's CDR3 is CASNSGYGYTF. As DNA, the CDR3 is TGTGCCAGCAACTCAGGCTATGGCTACACCTTC.

The chain links TRBV7-3 to TRBJ1-5; possible D gene TRBD1, 6 bases. Trimming stripped 5 bases from V and 7 bases from J, with 12 bases between. CDR3 length: 13 amino acids. Per the germline V gene, CDR1 is SGHTA and CDR2 is FQGTGA. The chain's CDR3 is CASSLGRGQPQHF. The CDR3 DNA sequence: TGTGCCAGCAGCCTGGGAAGGGGGCAGCCCCAGCATTTT.

The genes are TRBV18 and TRBJ2-7, with TRBD1 matching 10 bases. Germline V lookup: CDR1 KGHSH, CDR2 LQKENI. The CDR3 sequence is 15 residues long. With V trimmed by 0 bases and J by 2 bases, 1 base remained unmatched. The CDR3, as DNA: TGTGCCAGCTCACCACCCGGACAGGGGGCCTACGAGCAGTACTTC. It translates to CASSPPGQGAYEQYF. Full variable domain (rest looked up from reference TRBV18 and TRBJ2-7): NAGVMQNPRHLVRRRGQEARLRCSPMKGHSHVYWYRQLPEEGLKFMVYLQKENIIDESGMPKERFSAEFPKEGPSILRIQQVVRGDSAAYFCASSPPGQGAYEQYFGPGTRLTVT.

The chain combines TRBV3-1 (or the pseudogene TRBV3-2) with TRBJ1-2, with D unclear. V lost 0 bases, J lost 8 bases, and 13 bases lay in between. Germline-derived CDR1 and CDR2 are LGHDT and YNNKEL (reference sequence). The CDR3 is 14 residues long. The CDR3 DNA is TGTGCCAGCAGCCAAGACGGGCAAACTAGCGGCTACACCTTC. It codes for CASSQDGQTSGYTF.

The chain couples TRBV4-1 to TRBJ1-5; possible D gene TRBD1, 5 bases. Germline CDR1 MGHRA, CDR2 YSYEKL. This CDR3 has 18 amino acids. V was clipped by 1 base and J by 0 bases, with 16 bases between them. The CDR3 coding sequence is TGCGCCAGCAGCCAAGTGGCCCTGGGCAGGGATAGCAATCAGCCCCAGCATTTT. Translation: CASSQVALGRDSNQPQHF.

The J gene is TRBJ1-5, the V gene TRBV23-1, with TRBD1 matching 7 bases. TRBV23-1 is treated as an ORF (open reading frame) with a function not yet certain. V shed 3 bases and J 4 bases; nucleotides not matched to a gene: 12. The CDR3 has 17 amino acids. The CDR3 reads CASSHPTGELRNQPQHF. Here the CDR3 DNA reads TGCGCCAGCAGTCACCCTACAGGGGAGTTAAGGAATCAGCCCCAGCATTTT.

The chain uses TRBV5-5 and TRBJ2-7, with 8 bases lining up with TRBD1. Trimming took 4 bases from V and 3 from J; bases not matched to a gene: 6. Germline CDR1 reads SGHKS; CDR2 reads YYEKEE (reference sequence). The CDR3 loop spans 14 amino acids. CDR3 protein: CASSRGTGGYEQYF. For the CDR3, the DNA is TGTGCCAGCAGCCGAGGAACAGGGGGCTACGAGCAGTACTTC.

The chain is built from TRBV21-1 and TRBJ2-1; TRBD2, as called in the table, went unchecked against the DNA. TRBV21-1 represents a pseudogene. The CDR3 has 18 residues. As DNA, the CDR3 is TGTGCCAGTCAACTGGGACTAGCGGGACAAAGCTCCTACAATGAGCAGTTCTTC. This sequence encodes CASQLGLAGQSSYNEQFF.

The gene calls are TRBV27 and TRBJ2-2, with a tentative D call TRBD2 (5 bases). Germline loops: CDR1 MNHEY, CDR2 SMNVEV (reference sequence). The CDR3 runs 13 residues. V was clipped by 5 bases and J by 8 bases, with 12 bases between them. CDR3 sequence (DNA): TGTGCCAGCAGTCTACTTGTAGCGGGGGAGCTGTTTTTT. Protein sequence: CASSLLVAGELFF.

V is TRBV5-1 and J is TRBJ1-1, with D possibly matching TRBD1 (6 bases). The CDR3 has 15 amino acids. CDR1 is SGHRS and CDR2 is YFSETQ in the germline V gene. Trimming pared 4 bases from V and 0 bases from J, leaving 13 bases between. The CDR3 nucleotides read TGCGCCAGCAGCCTAGGACAGACCATGAACACTGAAGCTTTCTTT. Translation gives CASSLGQTMNTEAFF.

The CDR3 coding sequence is TGTGCCAGCAGCGTAGCGGCCCAGGAAAATTCACCCCTCCACTTT. It is translated as CASSVAAQENSPLHF. The chain joins TRBV9 to TRBJ1-6, with unresolved D. This CDR3 is 15 amino acids long. The germline V and J ends were trimmed by 0 bases and 7 bases, with 11 bases remaining between them. CDR1 and CDR2 (germline): SGDLS, YYNGEE.

The chain is built from TRBV19 and TRBJ1-4; perhaps TRBD1 as D (5 bases). The CDR3 contains 15 residues. With 5 bases removed from V and 5 bases from J, the gap between germline ends came to 15 bases. CDR1 is LNHDA and CDR2 is SQIVND in the germline V gene (reference sequence). CDR3 bases: TGTGCCAGTAGTCTCCAGCCCGGGGGAAATGAAAAACTGTTTTTT. Its protein is CASSLQPGGNEKLFF.

V and J are TRBV12-3 or TRBV12-4 and TRBJ1-2; D gene ambiguous. The CDR3 totals 13 residues. V lost 6 bases, J lost 4 bases, and 12 bases lay in between. The CDR3 sequence: CASSGAGGYGYTF. The CDR3 DNA sequence: TGTGCCAGCAGCGGAGCAGGAGGCTATGGCTACACCTTC.